Shown below are 4 T cell receptor beta chains from a single sample sequenced in a study of cytomegalovirus exposure and HLA in healthy donors. The PCR used 60 Vbeta and 13 Jbeta primers. Clones were sequenced by immunoSEQ multiplex PCR, and TCRdb holds only the in-frame ones, with some missing. In the table there are about 120,000 clones, about 9.4% of which are singletons. The material sequenced was PBMCs. These TCRs come from a woman between 40 and 55 years old in good health and CMV-seropositive.

This clone was observed a single time. The V gene is TRBV19, the J gene TRBJ1-4; 8 nucleotides match TRBD1. CDR1 and CDR2 (germline): LNHDA, SQIVND (reference sequence). The CDR3 has 15 amino acids. V dropped 4 bases and J dropped 8; count of bases not matched to a gene: 9. The CDR3 DNA reads TGTGCCAGTAGTAGGGGGACAGGCGGGAACGAAAAACTGTTTTTT. It yields the protein CASSRGTGGNEKLFF.

The chain carries TRBV2 and TRBJ2-1; 9 positions match TRBD1. The CDR3 is 15 amino acids. V dropped 6 bases and J dropped 1; count of bases not matched to a gene: 4. CDR1 is SNHLY, CDR2 FYNNEI, per germline. As DNA, the CDR3 is TGTGCCAGCAGACAGGACAGGGGTTCCTACAATGAGCAGTTCTTC. This encodes CASRQDRGSYNEQFF.

This clone has just a few counts. The chain links TRBV29-1 to TRBJ1-4; D might be TRBD1 (6 bases). This CDR3 is 13 amino acids long. CDR1 is SQVTM and CDR2 is ANQGSEA in the germline V gene. The V gene lost 7 bases and the J gene lost 5 bases, with 14 bases spanning the gap. The CDR3 here is CSARRGANEKLFF. The CDR3 DNA sequence: TGCAGCGCTCGGCGGGGGGCGAATGAAAAACTGTTTTTT.

The rearrangement uses TRBV9 and TRBJ2-4, with a possible D match to TRBD1 (6 bases). This CDR3 spans 13 amino acids. Germline loops: CDR1 SGDLS, CDR2 YYNGEE. The ends were cut back, 5 bases at V and 7 bases at J, with 13 bases in the middle. This CDR3 is CASSATGQNIQYF. CDR3 nucleotide sequence: TGTGCCAGCAGTGCCACAGGGCAGAACATTCAGTACTTC. Looking up the rest from reference TRBV9 and TRBJ2-4 gives the full variable domain: DSGVTQTPKHLITATGQRVTLRCSPRSGDLSVYWYQQSLDQGLQFLIQYYNGEERAKGNILERFSAQQFPDLHSELNLSSLELGDSALYFCASSATGQNIQYFGAGTRLSVL.